Listed below are T cell receptor beta chains from one sample, sequenced in a study of blood T cells in healthy people across ages. TCRdb ran MiXCR on the 5' RACE reads and lists one entry per CDR3 protein. The sample comprises roughly 860,000 distinct CDR3 sequences, 55% to 65% of which are singletons, and 25% to 30% rests with the top ten. The sample taken for sequencing was blood. Receptors were obtained from a man aged 25-40 years in good health. Both conserved end residues are part of each CDR3. D genes are given only for firm matches. Clone size is shown for a subset of rows, as once, few, many or a class of expanded clone.

d_call	v_call	clone_size	j_call	cdr3_aa	cdr3_nt
.	TRBV15	few	TRBJ2-7	CATSRQGPSYEQYF	TGTGCCACCAGCAGACAGGGGCCTTCCTACGAGCAGTACTTC
.	TRBV9	.	TRBJ2-3	CASSALAADTQYF	TGTGCCAGCAGCGCCCTCGCGGCCGATACGCAGTATTTT
.	TRBV18	.	TRBJ2-7	CASSVTLQPHEQYF	TGTGCCAGCTCGGTCACCCTCCAGCCCCACGAGCAGTACTTC
.	TRBV15	.	TRBJ2-5	CATSIVVQETQYF	TGTGCCACCAGCATAGTGGTCCAAGAGACCCAGTACTTC
TRBD2	TRBV4-3	.	TRBJ2-1	CASSRLAGDPYNEQFF	TGCGCCAGCAGCCGATTAGCGGGGGACCCCTACAATGAGCAGTTCTTC
.	TRBV9	.	TRBJ2-3	CASSARSGTDTQYF	TGTGCCAGCAGCGCCAGGAGCGGGACAGATACGCAGTATTTT
TRBD1	TRBV7-3	few	TRBJ2-7	CASSSAQGAGEQYF	TGTGCCAGCAGCTCAGCTCAGGGGGCAGGCGAGCAGTACTTC
TRBD2	TRBV20-1	.	TRBJ2-1	CSASAGGSNNEQFF	TGCAGTGCTAGTGCGGGGGGCTCAAACAATGAGCAGTTCTTC
TRBD1	TRBV28	.	TRBJ2-1	CASSTLNRQGFVYEQFF	TGTGCCAGCAGTACCCTTAATCGACAGGGGTTTGTGTATGAGCAGTTCTTC
TRBD2	TRBV29-1	few	TRBJ2-3	CSVATSGSTDTQYF	TGCAGCGTTGCAACTAGCGGGAGCACAGATACGCAGTATTTT
TRBD2	TRBV6-5	.	TRBJ2-2	CASVAGLAGGAGELFF	TGTGCCAGCGTTGCGGGACTAGCGGGAGGGGCCGGGGAGCTGTTTTTT
.	TRBV25-1	few	TRBJ1-4	CASSGGAVGSEKLFF	TGTGCCAGCAGTGGAGGGGCGGTGGGGTCTGAAAAACTGTTTTTT
.	TRBV7-3	.	TRBJ2-2	CASSYRPVNTGELFF	TGTGCCAGCAGCTACCGACCGGTGAACACCGGGGAGCTGTTTTTT
TRBD1	TRBV6-2/TRBV6-3	.	TRBJ1-1	CASSYVGGTGRVLFF	TGTGCCAGCAGTTACGTAGGAGGGACAGGCAGGGTTCTTTTCTTT
TRBD1	TRBV2	many	TRBJ2-5	CASRQGIWETQYF	TGTGCCAGCAGACAGGGGATATGGGAGACCCAGTACTTC
.	TRBV7-9	.	TRBJ1-2	CASSLGSGNGYTF	TGTGCCAGCAGCTTAGGATCAGGGAATGGCTACACCTTC
.	TRBV12-3/TRBV12-4	.	TRBJ2-4	CASSPRRVAKNIQYF	TGTGCCAGCAGTCCCCGCAGGGTAGCCAAAAACATTCAGTACTTC
.	TRBV11-2	.	TRBJ1-2	CASSLESYSYGYTF	TGTGCCAGCAGCTTAGAGTCCTACAGCTATGGCTACACCTTC
TRBD1	TRBV7-2	.	TRBJ1-1	CASSLEGQFRGGDTEAFF	TGCGCCAGCAGCTTAGAGGGACAGTTCAGGGGAGGGGACACTGAAGCTTTCTTT
TRBD2	TRBV20-1	.	TRBJ2-3	CSARGRNEAGGYF	TGCAGTGCTCGGGGGCGGAATGAAGCGGGGGGGTATTTT
TRBD1	TRBV25-1	.	TRBJ2-3	CASRETGSSTDTQYF	TGTGCCAGCAGGGAGACAGGGTCGTCCACAGATACGCAGTATTTT
.	TRBV29-1	.	TRBJ2-4	CSAVGRQNIQYF	TGCAGCGCCGTCGGCAGACAAAACATTCAGTACTTC
.	TRBV12-3/TRBV12-4	.	TRBJ1-1	CASTPGSEAFF	TGTGCCAGCACCCCAGGGAGTGAAGCTTTCTTT
TRBD1	TRBV7-9	once	TRBJ1-4	CASSLGPGQINEKLFF	TGTGCCAGCAGCTTAGGGCCGGGACAGATTAATGAAAAACTGTTTTTT
.	TRBV6-6	.	TRBJ2-1	CASSPLPSSYEQFF	TGTGCCAGCAGTCCCCTCCCGAGCTCCTACGAGCAGTTCTTC
TRBD2	TRBV20-1	.	TRBJ2-1	CSASNSGGALNEQFF	TGCAGTGCGAGTAATAGCGGGGGGGCTCTCAATGAGCAGTTCTTC
.	TRBV28	.	TRBJ2-1	CASSLGAGPYNEQFF	TGTGCCAGCAGTTTAGGCGCGGGTCCCTACAATGAGCAGTTCTTC
.	TRBV20-1	few	TRBJ2-7	CSATIRGRGLIYEQYF	TGCAGTGCTACCATCCGGGGTAGGGGACTTATCTACGAGCAGTACTTC
.	TRBV7-6	.	TRBJ2-7	CASSPRTEYEQYF	TGTGCCAGCAGCCCTCGGACAGAGTACGAGCAGTACTTC
.	TRBV10-3	.	TRBJ1-5	CAISVDGGGNQPQHF	TGTGCCATCAGTGTAGACGGGGGTGGCAATCAGCCCCAGCATTTT
.	TRBV27	.	TRBJ1-6	CASSLISRDNSPLHF	TGTGCCAGCAGTTTAATCTCGAGGGATAATTCACCCCTCCACTTT
TRBD2	TRBV7-8	few	TRBJ2-3	CASSLAAGGPPTQYF	TGTGCCAGCAGCTTAGCGGCGGGGGGGCCCCCTACGCAGTATTTT